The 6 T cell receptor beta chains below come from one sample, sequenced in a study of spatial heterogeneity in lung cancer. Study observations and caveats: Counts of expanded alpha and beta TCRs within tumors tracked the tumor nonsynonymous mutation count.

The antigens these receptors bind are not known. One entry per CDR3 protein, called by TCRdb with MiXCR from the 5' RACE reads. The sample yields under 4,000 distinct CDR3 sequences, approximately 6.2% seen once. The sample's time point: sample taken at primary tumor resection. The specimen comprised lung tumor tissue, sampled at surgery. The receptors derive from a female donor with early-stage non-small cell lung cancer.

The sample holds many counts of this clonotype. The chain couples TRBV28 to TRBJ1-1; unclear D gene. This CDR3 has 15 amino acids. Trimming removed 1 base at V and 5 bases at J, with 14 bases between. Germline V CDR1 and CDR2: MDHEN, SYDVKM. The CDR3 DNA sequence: TGTGCCAGCAGTTTATCCTCATATGGCGGTACTGAAGCTTTCTTT. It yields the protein CASSLSSYGGTEAFF.

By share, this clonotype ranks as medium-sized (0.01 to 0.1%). The CDR3 is CASSYRGGELFF. CDR3 nucleotide sequence: TGTGCCAGTAGCTACCGGGGCGGGGAGCTGTTTTTT. This sequence joins TRBV19 and TRBJ2-2; possibly TRBD2 for D (5 bases). V was shortened by 6 bases and J by 7 bases, with 9 bases between the two germline ends. The CDR3 length is 12 residues. Germline assignment: CDR1 LNHDA and CDR2 SQIVND (reference sequence).

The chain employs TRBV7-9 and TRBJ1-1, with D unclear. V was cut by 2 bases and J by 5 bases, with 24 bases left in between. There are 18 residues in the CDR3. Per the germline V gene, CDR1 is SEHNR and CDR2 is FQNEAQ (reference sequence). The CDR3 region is CASSLSRPTHPRETEAFF. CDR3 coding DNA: TGTGCCAGCAGCTTATCGCGGCCAACTCACCCGCGAGAGACTGAAGCTTTCTTT.

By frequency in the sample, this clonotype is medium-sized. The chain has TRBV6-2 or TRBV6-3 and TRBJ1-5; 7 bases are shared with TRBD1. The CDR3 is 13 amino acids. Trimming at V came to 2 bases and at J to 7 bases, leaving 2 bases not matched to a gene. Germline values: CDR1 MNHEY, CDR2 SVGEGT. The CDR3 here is CASSYGTVQPQHF. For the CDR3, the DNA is TGTGCCAGCAGTTACGGGACAGTCCAGCCCCAGCATTTT.

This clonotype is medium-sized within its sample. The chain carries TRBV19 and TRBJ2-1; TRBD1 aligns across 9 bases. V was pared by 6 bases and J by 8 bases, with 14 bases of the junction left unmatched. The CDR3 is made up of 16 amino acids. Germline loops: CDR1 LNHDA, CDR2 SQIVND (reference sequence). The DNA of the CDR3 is TGTGCCAGTAGACGCGGGACAGGGCAGCTCTTCGATGAGCAGTTCTTC. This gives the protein CASRRGTGQLFDEQFF.

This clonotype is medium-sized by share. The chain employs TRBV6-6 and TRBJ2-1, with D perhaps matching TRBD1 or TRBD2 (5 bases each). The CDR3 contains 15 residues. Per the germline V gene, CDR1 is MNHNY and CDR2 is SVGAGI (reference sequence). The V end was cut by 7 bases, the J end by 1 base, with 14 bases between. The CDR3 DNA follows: TGTGCCAGCACCCCCCGGGGCGCTTCCTACAATGAGCAGTTCTTC. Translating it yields CASTPRGASYNEQFF.